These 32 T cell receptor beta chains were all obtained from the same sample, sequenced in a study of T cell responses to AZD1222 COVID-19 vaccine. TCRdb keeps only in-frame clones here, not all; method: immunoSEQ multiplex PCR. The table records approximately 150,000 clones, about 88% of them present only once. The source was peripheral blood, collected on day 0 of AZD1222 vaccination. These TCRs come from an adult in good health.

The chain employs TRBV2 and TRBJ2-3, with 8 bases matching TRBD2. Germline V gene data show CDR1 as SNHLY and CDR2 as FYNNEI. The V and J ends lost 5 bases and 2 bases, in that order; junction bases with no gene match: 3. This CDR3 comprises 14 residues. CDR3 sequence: CASSRTSLTDTQYF. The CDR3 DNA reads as TGTGCCAGCAGTAGGACTAGCCTCACAGATACGCAGTATTTT.

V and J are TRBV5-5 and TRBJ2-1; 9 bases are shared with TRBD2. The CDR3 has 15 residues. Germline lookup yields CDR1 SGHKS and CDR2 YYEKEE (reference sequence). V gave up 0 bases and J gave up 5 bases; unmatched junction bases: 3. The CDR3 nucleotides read TGTGCCAGCAGCTTGGGGGCGGGAGGGCACAATGAGCAGTTCTTC. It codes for CASSLGAGGHNEQFF.

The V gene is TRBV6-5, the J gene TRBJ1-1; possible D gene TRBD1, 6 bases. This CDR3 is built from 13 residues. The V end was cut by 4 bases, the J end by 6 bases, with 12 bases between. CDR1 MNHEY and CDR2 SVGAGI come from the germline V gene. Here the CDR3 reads CASSWGGQAEAFF. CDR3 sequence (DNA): TGTGCCAGCAGTTGGGGGGGGCAAGCTGAAGCTTTCTTT.

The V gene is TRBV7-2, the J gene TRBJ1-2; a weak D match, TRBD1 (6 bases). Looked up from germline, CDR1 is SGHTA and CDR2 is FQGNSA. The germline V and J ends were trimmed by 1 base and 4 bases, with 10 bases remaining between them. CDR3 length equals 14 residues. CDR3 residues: CASSLDREVYGYTF. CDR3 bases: TGTGCCAGCAGCTTAGACAGGGAAGTCTATGGCTACACCTTC. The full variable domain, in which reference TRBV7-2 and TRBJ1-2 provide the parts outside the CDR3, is GAGVSQSPSNKVTEKGKDVELRCDPISGHTALYWYRQSLGQGLEFLIYFQGNSAPDKSGLPSDRFSAERTGGSVSTLTIQRTQQEDSAVYLCASSLDREVYGYTFGSGTRLTVV.

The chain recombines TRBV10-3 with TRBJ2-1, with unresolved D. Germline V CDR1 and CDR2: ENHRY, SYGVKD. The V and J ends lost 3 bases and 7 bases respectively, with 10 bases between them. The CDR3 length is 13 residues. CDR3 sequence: CAISDSSTNEQFF. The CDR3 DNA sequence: TGTGCCATCAGTGATAGTTCCACAAATGAGCAGTTCTTC.

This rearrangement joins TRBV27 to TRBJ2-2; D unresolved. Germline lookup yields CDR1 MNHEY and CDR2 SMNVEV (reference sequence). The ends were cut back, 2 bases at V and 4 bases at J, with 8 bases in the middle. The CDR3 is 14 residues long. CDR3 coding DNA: TGTGCCAGCAGTTTAACCACCTTCACCGGGGAGCTGTTTTTT. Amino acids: CASSLTTFTGELFF.

CDR3 nucleotides: TGTGCCAGCAGTGCGACAGGTGGCACAGATACGCAGTATTTT. It specifies CASSATGGTDTQYF. The chain links TRBV2 to TRBJ2-3; perhaps TRBD1 as D (6 bases). This CDR3 is built from 14 residues. Germline V gene data show CDR1 as SNHLY and CDR2 as FYNNEI. The V end was cut by 4 bases, the J end by 1 base, with 9 bases between.

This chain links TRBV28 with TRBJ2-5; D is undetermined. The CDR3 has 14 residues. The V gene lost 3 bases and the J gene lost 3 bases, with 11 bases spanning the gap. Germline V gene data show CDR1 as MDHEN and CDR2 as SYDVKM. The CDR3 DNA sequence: TGTGCCAGCAGTTTCCATTGGGGTGAAGAGACCCAGTACTTC. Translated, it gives CASSFHWGEETQYF.

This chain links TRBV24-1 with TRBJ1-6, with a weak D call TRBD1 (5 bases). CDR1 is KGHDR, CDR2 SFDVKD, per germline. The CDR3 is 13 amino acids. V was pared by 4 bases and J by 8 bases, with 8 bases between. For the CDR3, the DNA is TGTGCCACCAGTGACGTAGGGGATTCACCCCTCCACTTT. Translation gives CATSDVGDSPLHF.

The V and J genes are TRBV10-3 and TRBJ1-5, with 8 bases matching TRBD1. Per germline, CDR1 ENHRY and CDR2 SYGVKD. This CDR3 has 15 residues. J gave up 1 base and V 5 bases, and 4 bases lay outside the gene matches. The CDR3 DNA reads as TGTGCCATCAGTATGGGACAGGAGAGCAATCAGCCCCAGCATTTT. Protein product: CAISMGQESNQPQHF.

CDR3 sequence: CAYVQGRNTIYF. CDR3 DNA: TGTGCCTACGTACAGGGACGAAACACCATATATTTT. The rearrangement links TRBV7-3 to TRBJ1-3; D may be TRBD1 (6 bases). CDR1 SGHTA and CDR2 FQGTGA come from the germline V gene. Deletions cut 11 bases from V and 5 bases from J, with 13 bases between. The CDR3 is 12 amino acids.

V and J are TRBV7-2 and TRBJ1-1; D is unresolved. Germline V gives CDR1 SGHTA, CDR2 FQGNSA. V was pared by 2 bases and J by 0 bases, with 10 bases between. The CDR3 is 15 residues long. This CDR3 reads CASSLTPQLNTEAFF. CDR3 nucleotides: TGTGCCAGCAGCTTAACACCTCAATTGAACACTGAAGCTTTCTTT.

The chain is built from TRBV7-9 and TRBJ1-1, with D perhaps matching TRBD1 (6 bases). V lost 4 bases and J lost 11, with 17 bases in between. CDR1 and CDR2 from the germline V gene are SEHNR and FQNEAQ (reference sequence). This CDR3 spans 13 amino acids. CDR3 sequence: CASSSNGGRDAFF. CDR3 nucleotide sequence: TGTGCCAGCAGCTCCAATGGGGGCAGGGATGCTTTCTTT. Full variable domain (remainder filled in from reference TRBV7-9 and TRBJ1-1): DTGVSQNPRHKITKRGQNVTFRCDPISEHNRLYWYRQTLGQGPEFLTYFQNEAQLEKSRLLSDRFSAERPKGSFSTLEIQRTEQGDSAMYLCASSSNGGRDAFFGQGTRLTVV.

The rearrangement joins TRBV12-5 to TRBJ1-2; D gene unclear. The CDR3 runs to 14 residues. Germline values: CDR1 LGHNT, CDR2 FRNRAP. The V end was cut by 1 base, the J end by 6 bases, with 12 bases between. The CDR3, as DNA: TGTGCTAGTGGTTTGGGCCACGGCGGGAATGGCTACACCTTC. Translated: CASGLGHGGNGYTF.

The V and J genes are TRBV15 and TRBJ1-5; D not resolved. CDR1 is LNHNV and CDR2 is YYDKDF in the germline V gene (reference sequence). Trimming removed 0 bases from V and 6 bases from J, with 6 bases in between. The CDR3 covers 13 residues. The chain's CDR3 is CATSRDDIQPQHF. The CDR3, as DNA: TGTGCCACCAGCAGAGATGACATTCAGCCCCAGCATTTT.

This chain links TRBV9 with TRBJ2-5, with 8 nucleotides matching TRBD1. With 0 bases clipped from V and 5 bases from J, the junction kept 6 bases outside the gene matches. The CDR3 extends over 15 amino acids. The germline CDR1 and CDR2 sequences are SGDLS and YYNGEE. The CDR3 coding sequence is TGTGCCAGCAGCGTAGCGACAGGGGATGAGGAGACCCAGTACTTC. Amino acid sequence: CASSVATGDEETQYF.

Here the CDR3 DNA reads TGCGCCAGCAGTTGGACAGGCGGTAATGAGCAGTTCTTC. As protein: CASSWTGGNEQFF. The rearrangement joins TRBV5-1 to TRBJ2-1; 7 bases agree with TRBD1. The CDR3 is 13 residues long. V trimming: 5 bases; J trimming: 7 bases; junction bases outside the gene matches: 6. Germline-derived CDR1 and CDR2 are SGHRS and YFSETQ.

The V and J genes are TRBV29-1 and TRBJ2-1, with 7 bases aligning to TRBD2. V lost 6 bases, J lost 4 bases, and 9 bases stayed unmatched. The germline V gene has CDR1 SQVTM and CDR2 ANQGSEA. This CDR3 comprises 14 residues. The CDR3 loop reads CSVVRAGDYNEQFF. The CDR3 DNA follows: TGCAGCGTCGTACGTGCGGGGGATTACAATGAGCAGTTCTTC.

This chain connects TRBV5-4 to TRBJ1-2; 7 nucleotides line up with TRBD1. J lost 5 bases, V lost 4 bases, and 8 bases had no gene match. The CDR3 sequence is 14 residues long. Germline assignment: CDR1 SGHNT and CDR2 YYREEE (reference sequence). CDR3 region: CASSGKGQFYGYTF. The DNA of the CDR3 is TGTGCCAGCAGCGGTAAGGGACAGTTTTATGGCTACACCTTC.

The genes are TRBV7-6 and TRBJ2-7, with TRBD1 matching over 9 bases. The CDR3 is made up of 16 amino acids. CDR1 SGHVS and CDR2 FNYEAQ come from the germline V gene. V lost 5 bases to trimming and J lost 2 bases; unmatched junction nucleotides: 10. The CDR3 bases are TGTGCCAGCAGCCGGCTAGGACAGGGGATAGCCTACGAGCAGTACTTC. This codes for CASSRLGQGIAYEQYF.

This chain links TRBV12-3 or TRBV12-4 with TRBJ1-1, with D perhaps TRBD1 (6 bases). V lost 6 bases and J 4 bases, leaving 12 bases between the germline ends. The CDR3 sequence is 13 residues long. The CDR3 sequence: CASSRGWGTEAFF. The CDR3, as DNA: TGTGCCAGCAGCAGGGGCTGGGGCACTGAAGCTTTCTTT.

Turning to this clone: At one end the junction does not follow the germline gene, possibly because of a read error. The CDR3 is CATLSGTGGISSF. The DNA of the CDR3 is TGTGCCACCCTTTCCGGGACAGGGGGCATAAGTTCCTTT. J is TRBJ1-1 and V is TRBV10-3, with 12 positions matching TRBD1. CDR3 length: 13 amino acids. CDR1 ENHRY and CDR2 SYGVKD come from the germline V gene.

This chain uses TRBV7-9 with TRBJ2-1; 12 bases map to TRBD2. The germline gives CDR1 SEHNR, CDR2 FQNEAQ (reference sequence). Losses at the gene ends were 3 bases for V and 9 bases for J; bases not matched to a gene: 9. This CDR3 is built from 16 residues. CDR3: CASSFSSGRAFLEQFF. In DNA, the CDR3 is TGTGCCAGCAGCTTTTCTAGCGGGAGGGCCTTTCTTGAGCAGTTCTTC.

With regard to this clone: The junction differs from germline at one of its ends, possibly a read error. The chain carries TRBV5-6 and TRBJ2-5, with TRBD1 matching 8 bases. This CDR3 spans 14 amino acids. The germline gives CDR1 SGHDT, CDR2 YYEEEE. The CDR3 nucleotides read TGTGCCAGCAACACACAGGGGGGACAAGGGACCCAGTACTTC. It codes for CASNTQGGQGTQYF. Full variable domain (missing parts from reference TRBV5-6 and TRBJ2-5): DAGVTQSPTHLIKTRGQQVTLRCSPKSGHDTVSWYQQALGQGPQFIFQYYEEEERQRGNFPDRFSGHQFPNYSSELNVNALLLGDSALYLCASNTQGGQGTQYFGPGTRLLVL.

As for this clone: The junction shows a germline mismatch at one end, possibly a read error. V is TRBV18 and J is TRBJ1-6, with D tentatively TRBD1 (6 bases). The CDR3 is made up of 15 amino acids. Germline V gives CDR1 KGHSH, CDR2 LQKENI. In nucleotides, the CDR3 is TGTGCCAGCTCTCCACAGGGTTCCTATAATTCACCCCTCCACTTT. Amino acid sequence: CASSPQGSYNSPLHF. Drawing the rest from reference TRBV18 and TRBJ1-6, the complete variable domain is NAGVMQNPRHLVRRRGQEARLRCSPMKGHSHVYWYRQLPEEGLKFMVYLQKENIIDESGMPKERFSAEFPKEGPSILRIQQVVRGDSAAYFCASSPQGSYNSPLHFGNGTRLTVT.

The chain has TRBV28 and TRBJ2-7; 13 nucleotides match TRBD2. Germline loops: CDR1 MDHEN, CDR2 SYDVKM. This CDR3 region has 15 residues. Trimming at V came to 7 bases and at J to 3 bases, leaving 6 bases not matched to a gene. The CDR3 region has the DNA TGTGCCAGCACCGCGACTAGCGGGAGGATCTACGAGCAGTACTTC. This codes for CASTATSGRIYEQYF.

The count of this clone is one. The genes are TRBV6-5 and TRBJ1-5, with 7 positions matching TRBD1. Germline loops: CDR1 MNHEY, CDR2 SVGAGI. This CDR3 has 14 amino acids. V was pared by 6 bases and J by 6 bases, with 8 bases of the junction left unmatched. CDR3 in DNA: TGTGCCAGCAGCTCAGGACAGGAAAGTCAGCCCCAGCATTTT. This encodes CASSSGQESQPQHF.

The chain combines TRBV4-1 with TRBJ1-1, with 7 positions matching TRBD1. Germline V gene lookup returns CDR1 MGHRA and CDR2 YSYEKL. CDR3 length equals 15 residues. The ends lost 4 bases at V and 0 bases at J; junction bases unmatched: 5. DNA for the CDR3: TGCGCCAGCAGCCCGGTGACAGGGTTGAACACTGAAGCTTTCTTT. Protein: CASSPVTGLNTEAFF.

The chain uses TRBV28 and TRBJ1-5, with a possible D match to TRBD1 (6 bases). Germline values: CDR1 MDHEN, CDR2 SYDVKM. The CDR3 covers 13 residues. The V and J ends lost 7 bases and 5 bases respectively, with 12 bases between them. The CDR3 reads CASTRGRHQPQHF. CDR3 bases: TGTGCCAGCACTCGGGGGCGACATCAGCCCCAGCATTTT.

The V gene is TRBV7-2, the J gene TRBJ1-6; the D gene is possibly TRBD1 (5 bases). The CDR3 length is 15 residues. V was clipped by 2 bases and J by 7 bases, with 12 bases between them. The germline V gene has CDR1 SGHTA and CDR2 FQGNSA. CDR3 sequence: CASSLLGTANSPLHF. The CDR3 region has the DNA TGTGCCAGCAGCTTATTGGGGACGGCCAATTCACCCCTCCACTTT. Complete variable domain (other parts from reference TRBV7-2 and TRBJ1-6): GAGVSQSPSNKVTEKGKDVELRCDPISGHTALYWYRQSLGQGLEFLIYFQGNSAPDKSGLPSDRFSAERTGGSVSTLTIQRTQQEDSAVYLCASSLLGTANSPLHFGNGTRLTVT.

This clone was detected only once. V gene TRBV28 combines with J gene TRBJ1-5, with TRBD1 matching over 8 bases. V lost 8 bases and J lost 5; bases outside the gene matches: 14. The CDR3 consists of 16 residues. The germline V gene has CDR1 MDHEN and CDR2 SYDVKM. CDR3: CASRTWAGQGHQPQHF. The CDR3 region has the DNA TGTGCCAGCCGAACCTGGGCCGGACAGGGCCATCAGCCCCAGCATTTT.

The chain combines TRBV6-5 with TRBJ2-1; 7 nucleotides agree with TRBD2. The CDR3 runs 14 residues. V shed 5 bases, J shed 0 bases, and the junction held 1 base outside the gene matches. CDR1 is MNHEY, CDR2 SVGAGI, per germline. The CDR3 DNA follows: TGTGCCAGCAGTCCGGGGGGCTCCTACAATGAGCAGTTCTTC. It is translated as CASSPGGSYNEQFF.